The table lists the clone carrying this TCR beta chain with a count of one. The antigen is undetermined. J gave up 2 bases and V 4 bases, and 1 base lay outside the gene matches. This CDR3 is built from 15 residues. Per the germline V gene, CDR1 is MNHEY and CDR2 is SVGAGI. The sample is drawn from a study of cytomegalovirus exposure and HLA in healthy donors. PCR primers comprised 60 Vbeta and 13 Jbeta primers. Sequenced by immunoSEQ multiplex PCR; TCRdb stores in-frame clones only, minus some. The sample consists of roughly 120,000 clones, 77% of them appearing once. Donors counted as nominally healthy when sampled, yet unrecorded immune exposures were likely. General observations from the study: In a later analysis, productive TCRs from donors in an Asian-associated ancestry cluster reportedly carried fewer N-insertions than the cohort mean. The listing of 160 or so TCR beta chains classed them as cytomegalovirus-associated.

The TCR was taken from a man younger than 30 in good health and CMV-seropositive. The rearrangement uses TRBV6-5 and TRBJ2-1, with 11 bases that match TRBD2. What was sequenced was PBMCs. The CDR3 DNA reads as TGTGCCAGCAGTTTGGGACTAGCGGCCTACAATGAGCAGTTCTTC. Amino acids: CASSLGLAAYNEQFF.